Listed below are T cell receptor beta chains from one sample, sequenced in a study of monozygotic twins with inflammatory bowel disease. Following a re-call of the 5' RACE reads, TCRdb has one entry per CDR3 protein and lacks DNA. The sample totals some 170,000 distinct CDR3 sequences. The sequencing input was blood. The receptors derive from a human donor with ulcerative colitis or Crohn's disease, or a healthy co-twin of an affected twin (not recorded which). Each CDR3 is given with its conserved first and last residue. Fields, in order: J gene, V gene, CDR3 protein.

TRBJ1-2,TRBV7-9,CASSFGIGYTF
TRBJ2-1,TRBV20-1,CSAAKVGSEQFF
TRBJ2-2,TRBV4-2,CASSQDLRRRTGELFF
TRBJ2-3,TRBV7-9,CASSQTLGGGDTQYF
TRBJ1-5,TRBV24-1,CATRGERQPQHF
TRBJ2-1,TRBV11-2,CASSGIYNEQFF
TRBJ2-2,TRBV7-8,CASSLRLAQNLRANTGELFF
TRBJ2-7,TRBV28,CASSSPRTGVGEQYF
TRBJ1-1,TRBV28,CASRLADGNTEAFF
TRBJ2-2,TRBV24-1,CATSGAGIVVSNTGELFF
TRBJ2-1,TRBV12-3/TRBV12-4,CASSWGRGPRGGQFF
TRBJ2-3,TRBV15,CATSYGTTPDTQYF
TRBJ1-1,TRBV5-1,CASSFGGQEYEAFF
TRBJ1-4,TRBV5-4,CASSLGGDTAEKLFF
TRBJ2-5,TRBV20-1,CSAQGAGETQYF
TRBJ2-7,TRBV20-1,CSARGPGEGYEQYF
TRBJ1-1,TRBV5-6,CASSLSANTEAFF
TRBJ1-5,TRBV20-1,CSAPRGGIGNQPQHF
TRBJ2-7,TRBV20-1,CSAYGTSGINARPSEQYF
TRBJ1-3,TRBV20-1,CSANPLMKGASGNTIYF
TRBJ2-3,TRBV2,CASSERYRGPTDTQYF
TRBJ2-1,TRBV20-1,CSARKAGSYNEQFF
TRBJ2-7,TRBV7-2,CASSLESNYEQYF
TRBJ2-2,TRBV20-1,CSAPWTNANTGELFF
TRBJ2-3,TRBV7-3,CASSYVGGPDTQYF
TRBJ1-1,TRBV6-4,CASTREVGTEAFF
TRBJ2-3,TRBV5-1,CASSPAGERADTQYF
TRBJ1-1,TRBV11-3,CASSFRVGGAWTEAFF